The source of this T cell receptor beta chain is a study of Graves' ophthalmopathy and Graves' hyperthyroidism (dated 2018 in TCRdb). Broadly, across the study: Peripheral blood samples were taken at the time of initial diagnosis, before any treatment was given. In over five hyperthyroidism patients, T-cell repertoires of thyroid tissue and blood were compared. The independent validation cohort included around 19 hyperthyroidism patients plus 17 patients who later progressed from hyperthyroidism to ophthalmopathy. TCR beta repertoire signatures were used to distinguish Graves' ophthalmopathy from Graves' hyperthyroidism and to predict progression to ophthalmopathy. In total, around 130 blood samples were TCR-sequenced: around 42 ophthalmopathy, over 70 hyperthyroidism and some 17 hyperthyroidism-to-ophthalmopathy patients. After sampling, hyperthyroidism patients received methimazole starting at 30 mg daily, and ophthalmopathy patients received high-dose intravenous methylprednisolone. To explore V-J signatures that distinguish ophthalmopathy from hyperthyroidism, a discovery set of around 100 patients was enrolled, made up of 43 with ophthalmopathy and roughly 55 with stable hyperthyroidism.

General study outcomes and caveats: In validation, the model predicted ophthalmopathy progression with about 71% sensitivity and roughly 78% specificity; around twelve predicted patients were CT-confirmed with GO in a median of around 6.5 months. Sample size was not statistically predetermined, and group allocation was not concealed from the investigators. Among expanded thyroid clonotypes with frequency above 0.001, most also showed up in blood, which suggests that blood repertoires may reflect the thyroid immune response. Ophthalmopathy was separated from stable hyperthyroidism by the 13-signature model with 85% to 90% sensitivity and about 81% specificity in cross-validation and with 80%/75% in the test set.

Sequences MGHRA (CDR1) and YSYEKL (CDR2) are obtained from the germline V gene. Relative to germline, V is missing 3 bases and J is missing 7 bases, with 5 bases of the junction outside any gene match. The CDR3 holds 13 amino acids from the cysteine to the phenylalanine. CDR3 DNA only is kept here, 39 bases in frame from base 1. The ophthalmopathy patients had moderately to severely active disease, with a Clinical Activity Score of 3 or higher, a NOSPECS grade of 4 or higher, and a disease duration of less than 3 months. Patients with other autoimmune diseases, uncontrolled infections, pregnancy or lactation were excluded from the study. Diagnosis relied on clinical symptoms, serum thyroxine, TRAb, thyroid ultrasound and orbital computed tomography. Using Ficoll-Paque density gradient centrifugation, PBMCs were isolated from 8.5 to 10 ml of fresh peripheral blood. Trizol reagent was used to extract the total RNA, and its quality was then checked on an Agilent 2100 Bioanalyzer.

For repertoire sequencing, the TCR beta CDR3 regions were amplified from RNA transcripts. The first round of RT-PCR was done with HTBI primers and the Qiagen OneStep RT-PCR kit, and was followed by a second round of multiplex PCR, then size selection and purification. Libraries were sequenced paired-end with 100 bp reads on an Illumina HiSeq2000. From the authors' description of their analysis: SOAPnuke was used to process the reads, removing any read that contained adapters or uncalled bases, had a mean Phred below 15, or lacked an exact match to the constant primer or identifier. COPE v1.2.5 was used to merge high-quality paired reads. Each unique nucleotide sequence was treated as a clonotype, and MiTCR v1.1 was used to align the clonotypes to the IMGT TRB V, D and J references. The analysis was limited to V-J combinations with a frequency above 0.0001, which together covered 98% to 99.2% of repertoires. For each V-J combination, a TCR clonal expansion and chaos score was defined as F50 clonal expansion divided by the chaos observed in the TCRdist matrix. Welch's t-statistics and random forest were used to reduce the features to some 13 V-J combinations, which were then used as input to a naive Bayes classifier. The Morisita-Horn index was used to measure how similar the thyroid and blood repertoires were. Using fastp at Q25 and MiXCR, TCRdb reprocessed the public reads and kept productive beta chains. Identical CDR3 protein sequences are pooled into one entry, listed with their most common genes and DNA. The V and J calls come from TCRdb's annotation, not from the publication. The sample data list some 250,000 distinct CDR3 sequences, and around 45% of these were observed just once. Jointly, the top ten make up less than 50% of the sample.

Worth noting for this clonotype: What this receptor recognizes is not known. No much larger clone is present one base from it, and per-base qualities are unavailable.

The sequencing input was peripheral blood. This sequence was found in an adult man with Graves' ophthalmopathy. The V and J segments used are TRBV4-1 and TRBJ2-7; 8 of the junction bases match TRBD2. The CDR3 region: CASSHIAGSEQYF. The bases are TGCGCCAGCAGCCACATAGCGGGAAGTGAGCAGTACTTC.